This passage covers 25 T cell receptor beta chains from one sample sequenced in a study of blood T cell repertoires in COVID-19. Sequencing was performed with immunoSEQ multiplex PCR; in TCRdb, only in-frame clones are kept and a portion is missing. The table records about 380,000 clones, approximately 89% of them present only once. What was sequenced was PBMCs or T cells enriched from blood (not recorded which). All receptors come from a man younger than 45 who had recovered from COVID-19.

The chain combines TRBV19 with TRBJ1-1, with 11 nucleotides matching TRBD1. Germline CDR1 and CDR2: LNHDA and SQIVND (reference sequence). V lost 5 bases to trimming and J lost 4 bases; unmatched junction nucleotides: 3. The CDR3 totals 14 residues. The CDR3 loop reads CASSGTGGFTEAFF. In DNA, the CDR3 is TGTGCCAGTAGTGGGACAGGGGGATTCACTGAAGCTTTCTTT.

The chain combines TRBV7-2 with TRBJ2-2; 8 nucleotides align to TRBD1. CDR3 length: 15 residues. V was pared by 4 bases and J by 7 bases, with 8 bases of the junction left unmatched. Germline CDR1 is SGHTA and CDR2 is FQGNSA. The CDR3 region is CASSSPSGGGGELFF. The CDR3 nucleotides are TGTGCCAGCAGCTCCCCTTCAGGGGGCGGCGGGGAGCTGTTTTTT.

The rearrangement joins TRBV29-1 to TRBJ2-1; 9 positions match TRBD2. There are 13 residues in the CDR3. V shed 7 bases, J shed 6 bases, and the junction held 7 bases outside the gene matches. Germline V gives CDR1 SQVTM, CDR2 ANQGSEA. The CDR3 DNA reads TGCAGCGGACGGCTAGCGGGGTTCAATGAGCAGTTCTTC. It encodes CSGRLAGFNEQFF.

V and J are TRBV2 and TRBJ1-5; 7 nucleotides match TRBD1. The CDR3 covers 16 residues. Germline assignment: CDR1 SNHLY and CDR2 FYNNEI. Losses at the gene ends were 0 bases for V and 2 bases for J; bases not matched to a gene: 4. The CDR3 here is CASSEAHRGGNQPQHF. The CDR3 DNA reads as TGTGCCAGCAGTGAAGCACACAGGGGTGGCAATCAGCCCCAGCATTTT.

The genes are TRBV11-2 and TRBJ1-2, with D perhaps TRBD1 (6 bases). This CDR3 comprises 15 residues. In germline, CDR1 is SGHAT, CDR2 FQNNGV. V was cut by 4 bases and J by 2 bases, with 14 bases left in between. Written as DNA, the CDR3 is TGTGCCAGCAGCTCTAGCCGGGACACCAACTATGGCTACACCTTC. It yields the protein CASSSSRDTNYGYTF.

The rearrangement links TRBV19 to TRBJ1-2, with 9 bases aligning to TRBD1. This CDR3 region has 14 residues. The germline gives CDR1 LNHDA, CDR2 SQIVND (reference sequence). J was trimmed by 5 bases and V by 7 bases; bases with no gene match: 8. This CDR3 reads CASNQQGAGYGYTF. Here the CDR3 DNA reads TGTGCCAGTAACCAACAGGGGGCTGGTTATGGCTACACCTTC.

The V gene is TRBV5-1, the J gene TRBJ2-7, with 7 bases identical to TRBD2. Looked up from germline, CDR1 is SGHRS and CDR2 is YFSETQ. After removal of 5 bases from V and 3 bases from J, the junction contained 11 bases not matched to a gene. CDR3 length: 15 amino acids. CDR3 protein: CASSRFSGEGYEQYF. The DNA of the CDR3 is TGCGCCAGCAGTCGTTTCAGCGGGGAAGGCTACGAGCAGTACTTC. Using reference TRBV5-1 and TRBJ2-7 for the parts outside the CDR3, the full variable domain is KAGVTQTPRYLIKTRGQQVTLSCSPISGHRSVSWYQQTPGQGLQFLFEYFSETQRNKGNFPGRFSGRQFSNSRSEMNVSTLELGDSALYLCASSRFSGEGYEQYFGPGTRLTVT.

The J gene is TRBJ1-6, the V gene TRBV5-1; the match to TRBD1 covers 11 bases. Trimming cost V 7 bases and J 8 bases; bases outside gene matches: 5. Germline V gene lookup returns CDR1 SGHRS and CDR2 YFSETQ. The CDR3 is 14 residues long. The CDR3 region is CASHLGQGDSPLHF. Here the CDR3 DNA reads TGCGCCAGCCACTTGGGACAGGGGGATTCACCCCTCCACTTT. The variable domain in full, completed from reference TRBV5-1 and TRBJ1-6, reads KAGVTQTPRYLIKTRGQQVTLSCSPISGHRSVSWYQQTPGQGLQFLFEYFSETQRNKGNFPGRFSGRQFSNSRSEMNVSTLELGDSALYLCASHLGQGDSPLHFGNGTRLTVT.

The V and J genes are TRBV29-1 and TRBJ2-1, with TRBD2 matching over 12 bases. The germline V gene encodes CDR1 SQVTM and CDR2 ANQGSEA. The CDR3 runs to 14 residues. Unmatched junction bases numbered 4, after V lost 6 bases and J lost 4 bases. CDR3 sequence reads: CSVLAGGIYNEQFF. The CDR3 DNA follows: TGCAGCGTCCTAGCGGGGGGGATTTACAATGAGCAGTTCTTC.

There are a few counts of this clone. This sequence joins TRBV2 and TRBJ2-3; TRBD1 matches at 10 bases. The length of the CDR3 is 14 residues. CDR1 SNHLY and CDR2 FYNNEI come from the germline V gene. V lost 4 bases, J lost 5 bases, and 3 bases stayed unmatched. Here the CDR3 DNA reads TGTGCCAGCAGTGGACAGGGGGCTGTAGATACGCAGTATTTT. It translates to CASSGQGAVDTQYF.

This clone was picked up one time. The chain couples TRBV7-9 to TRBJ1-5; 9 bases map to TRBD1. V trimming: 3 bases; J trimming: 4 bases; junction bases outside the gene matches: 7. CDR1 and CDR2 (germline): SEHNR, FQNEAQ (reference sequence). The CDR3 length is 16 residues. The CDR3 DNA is TGTGCCAGCAGCTTCGAGGGACAGGGCAGTAATCAGCCCCAGCATTTT. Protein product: CASSFEGQGSNQPQHF.

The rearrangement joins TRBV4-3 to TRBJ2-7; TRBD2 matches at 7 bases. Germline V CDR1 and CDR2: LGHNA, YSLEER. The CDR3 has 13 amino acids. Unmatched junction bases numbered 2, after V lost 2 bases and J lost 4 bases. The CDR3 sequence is CASSQQGGYEQYF. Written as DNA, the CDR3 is TGCGCCAGCAGCCAACAGGGAGGGTACGAGCAGTACTTC.

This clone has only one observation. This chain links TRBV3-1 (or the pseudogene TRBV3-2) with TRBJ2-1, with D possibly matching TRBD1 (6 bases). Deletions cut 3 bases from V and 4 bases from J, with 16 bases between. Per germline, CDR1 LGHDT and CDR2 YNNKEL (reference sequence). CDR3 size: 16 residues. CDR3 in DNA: TGTGCCAGCAGCCAGCCTCGACAGGCCGGGTACAATGAGCAGTTCTTC. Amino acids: CASSQPRQAGYNEQFF.

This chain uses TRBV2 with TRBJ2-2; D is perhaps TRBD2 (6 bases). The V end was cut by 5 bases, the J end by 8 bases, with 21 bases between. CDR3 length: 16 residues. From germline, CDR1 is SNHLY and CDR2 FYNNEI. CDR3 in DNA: TGTGCCAGCAGTCCTCCCCCGGGACTCGGAGTAGGGGAGCTGTTTTTT. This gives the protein CASSPPPGLGVGELFF.

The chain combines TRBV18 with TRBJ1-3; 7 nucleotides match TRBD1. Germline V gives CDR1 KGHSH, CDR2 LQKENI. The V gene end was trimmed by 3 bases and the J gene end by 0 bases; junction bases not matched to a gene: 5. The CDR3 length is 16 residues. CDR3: CASSPSRQGSGNTIYF. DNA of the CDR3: TGTGCCAGCTCACCTAGCCGACAGGGCTCTGGAAACACCATATATTTT.

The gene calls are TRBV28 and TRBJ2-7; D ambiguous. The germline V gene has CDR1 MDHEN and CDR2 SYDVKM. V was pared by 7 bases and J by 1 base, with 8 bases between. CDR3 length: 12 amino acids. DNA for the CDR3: TGTGCCAGCACCTCGGTATCCTACGAGCAGTACTTC. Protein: CASTSVSYEQYF.

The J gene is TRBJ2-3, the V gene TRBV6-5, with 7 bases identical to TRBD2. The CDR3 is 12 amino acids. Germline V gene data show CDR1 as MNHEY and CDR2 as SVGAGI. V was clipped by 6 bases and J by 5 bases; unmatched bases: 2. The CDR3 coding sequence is TGTGCCAGCAGGGGGGGGGTAGATACGCAGTATTTT. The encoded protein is CASRGGVDTQYF.

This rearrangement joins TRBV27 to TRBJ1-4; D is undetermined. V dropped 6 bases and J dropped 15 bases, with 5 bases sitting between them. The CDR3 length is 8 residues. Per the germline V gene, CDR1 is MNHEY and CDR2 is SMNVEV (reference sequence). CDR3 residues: CASSGLFF. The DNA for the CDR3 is TGTGCCAGCAGCGGGTTGTTTTTT.

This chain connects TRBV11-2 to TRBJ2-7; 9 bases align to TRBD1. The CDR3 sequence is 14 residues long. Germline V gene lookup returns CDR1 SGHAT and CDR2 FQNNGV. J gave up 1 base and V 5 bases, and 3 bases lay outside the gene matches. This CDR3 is CASSAGQGSYEQYF. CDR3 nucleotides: TGTGCCAGCAGCGCAGGACAGGGGTCCTACGAGCAGTACTTC.

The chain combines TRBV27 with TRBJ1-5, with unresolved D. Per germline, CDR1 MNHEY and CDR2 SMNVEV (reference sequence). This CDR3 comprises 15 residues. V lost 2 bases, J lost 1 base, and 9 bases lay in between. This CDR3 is CASSLLRESNQPQHF. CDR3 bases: TGTGCCAGCAGTTTACTTCGGGAGAGCAATCAGCCCCAGCATTTT.

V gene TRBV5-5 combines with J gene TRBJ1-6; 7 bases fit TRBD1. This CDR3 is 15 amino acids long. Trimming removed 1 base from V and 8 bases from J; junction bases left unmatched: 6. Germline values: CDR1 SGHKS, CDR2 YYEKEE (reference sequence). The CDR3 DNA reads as TGTGCCAGCAGCTTGCGGTGGGACAGCTATTCACCCCTCCACTTT. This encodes CASSLRWDSYSPLHF.

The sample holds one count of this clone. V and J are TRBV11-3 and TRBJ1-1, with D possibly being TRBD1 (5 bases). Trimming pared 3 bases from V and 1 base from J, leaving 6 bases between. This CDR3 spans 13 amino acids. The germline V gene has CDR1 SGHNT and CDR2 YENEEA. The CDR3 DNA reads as TGTGCCAGCAGCTTTACAGGGAACACTGAAGCTTTCTTT. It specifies CASSFTGNTEAFF.

The CDR3 nucleotides are TGCAGCGTCCTCCGGGATCCCATGAACACTGAAGCTTTCTTT. As protein: CSVLRDPMNTEAFF. V usage is TRBV29-1 and J usage is TRBJ1-1, with unresolved D. From germline, CDR1 is SQVTM and CDR2 ANQGSEA. The CDR3 sequence is 14 residues long. V was cut by 6 bases and J by 0 bases, with 14 bases left in between.

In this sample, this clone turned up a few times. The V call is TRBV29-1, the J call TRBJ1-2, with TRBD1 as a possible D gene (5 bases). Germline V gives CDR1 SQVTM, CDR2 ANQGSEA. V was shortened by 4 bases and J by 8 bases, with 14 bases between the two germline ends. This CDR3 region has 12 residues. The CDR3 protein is CSVVAGPGGYTF. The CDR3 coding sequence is TGCAGCGTTGTGGCAGGGCCCGGAGGCTACACCTTC.

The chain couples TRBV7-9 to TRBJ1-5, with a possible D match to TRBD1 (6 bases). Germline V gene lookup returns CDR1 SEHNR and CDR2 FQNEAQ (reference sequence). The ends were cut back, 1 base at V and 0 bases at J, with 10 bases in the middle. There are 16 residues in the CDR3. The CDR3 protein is CASSLGTANSNQPQHF. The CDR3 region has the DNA TGTGCCAGCAGCTTAGGGACAGCAAATAGCAATCAGCCCCAGCATTTT.